The clone carrying this T cell receptor (beta chain) was picked up many times. Its antigen remains unknown. The entry originates in a study of spatial heterogeneity in lung cancer. Study-level information: Across the raw uncorrected reads, a unique TCR and UMI combination was observed, on average, more than ten times.

MiXCR, run by TCRdb on the 5' RACE reads, gives a single entry per CDR3 protein. In the table there are fewer than 9,000 distinct CDR3 sequences, 6.5% to 9% of which are singletons. Findings of the study overall: Expanded intratumoral alpha and beta TCR counts tracked tumor mutation counts.

Noted time point: sample taken at primary tumor resection. Material for sequencing was whole RNA from tumor, nontumor lung or frozen PBMC, left unsorted. CDR1 is SGDLS and CDR2 is YYNGEE in the germline V gene. This CDR3 has 16 amino acids. The V and J ends lost 4 bases and 5 bases, in that order; junction bases with no gene match: 12. The specimen comprised lung tumor tissue, sampled at surgery. The sequence derives from a female donor with early-stage non-small cell lung cancer. The genes are TRBV9 and TRBJ2-1, with TRBD2 matching 7 bases. In DNA, the CDR3 is TGTGCCAGCAGCCCGAACTGGCGGGAGTCCCACAATGAGCAGTTCTTC. Amino acids: CASSPNWRESHNEQFF.